These 28 T cell receptor beta chains were all obtained from the same sample, sequenced in a study of post-analysis software for immune sequencing data. Study-level findings and limits: A few TRBV segments were significantly more frequent in patients than in controls. TRBV5-6, TRBV5-1 and TRBV20-1 were among these segments.

Unique molecular identifiers were present in the TCR beta cDNA libraries. In TCRdb, the PCR reads were re-called with MiXCR into one record per CDR3 protein. The sample holds approximately 690,000 distinct CDR3 sequences, over 45% seen once. Their target antigens are unknown. Sequencing was performed on blood. These TCRs come from a girl aged 2 to 9 with multiple sclerosis.

The V call is TRBV20-1, the J call TRBJ2-3; 9 nucleotides agree with TRBD1. The CDR3 runs 16 residues. V gave up 3 bases and J gave up 2 bases; unmatched junction bases: 9. Germline CDR1 DFQATT, CDR2 SNEGSKA (reference sequence). Here the CDR3 reads CSARRPGQGFTDTQYF. As DNA, the CDR3 is TGCAGTGCTAGGAGACCGGGACAGGGCTTCACAGATACGCAGTATTTT.

The chain employs TRBV27 and TRBJ1-1; perhaps TRBD1 as D (6 bases). CDR1 is MNHEY, CDR2 SMNVEV, per germline (reference sequence). Trimming took off 6 bases at V and 2 bases at J, with 10 bases between the two ends. The CDR3 consists of 13 residues. The CDR3 region is CASRWTVNTEAFF. The CDR3, as DNA: TGTGCCAGCAGGTGGACAGTTAACACTGAAGCTTTCTTT.

CDR3 residues: CSASPGGKAFF. The DNA for the CDR3 is TGCAGTGCTAGCCCCGGGGGTAAAGCTTTCTTT. This chain links TRBV20-1 with TRBJ1-1, with D tentatively TRBD1 (5 bases). CDR1 and CDR2 from the germline V gene are DFQATT and SNEGSKA (reference sequence). V was trimmed by 3 bases and J by 9 bases, leaving 11 bases between them. This CDR3 has 11 amino acids.

This sequence joins TRBV5-1 and TRBJ1-2, with D possibly matching TRBD1 (6 bases). CDR1 SGHRS and CDR2 YFSETQ come from the germline V gene. This CDR3 is 15 amino acids long. Between the trimmed V and J ends, which lost 0 bases and 2 bases, there was a span of 11 bases. CDR3 sequence: CASSLGDNRNYGYTF. In nucleotides, the CDR3 is TGCGCCAGCAGCTTGGGGGACAATCGAAACTATGGCTACACCTTC.

This chain joins TRBV4-1 and TRBJ2-5; tentatively, D is TRBD2 (7 bases). Trimming pared 1 base from V and 5 bases from J, leaving 11 bases between. The germline V gene has CDR1 MGHRA and CDR2 YSYEKL. The CDR3 runs to 14 residues. CDR3 bases: TGCGCCAGCAGCCAAGGTGGGGGGGCCGAGACCCAGTACTTC. It yields the protein CASSQGGGAETQYF.

The sample holds a few counts of this clonotype. The CDR3 is CSAGLLAGTNEQFF. In DNA form, the CDR3 reads TGCAGTGCTGGATTACTAGCGGGTACCAATGAGCAGTTCTTC. The rearrangement uses TRBV20-1 and TRBJ2-1, with TRBD2 identical over 9 bases. Trimming took 5 bases from V and 6 from J; bases not matched to a gene: 8. Per the germline V gene, CDR1 is DFQATT and CDR2 is SNEGSKA (reference sequence). The CDR3 consists of 14 residues.

This sequence joins TRBV6-1 and TRBJ2-7; D might be TRBD1 (6 bases). CDR1 is MNHNS and CDR2 is SASEGT in the germline V gene. V was shortened by 1 base and J by 2 bases, with 12 bases between the two germline ends. This CDR3 has 15 residues. CDR3 sequence (DNA): TGTGCCAGCAGTGAAGAGACAGGAATCCCCTACGAGCAGTACTTC. Residues: CASSEETGIPYEQYF.

The chain couples TRBV20-1 to TRBJ2-1, with D tentatively TRBD1 or TRBD2 (6 bases each). There are 16 residues in the CDR3. Germline loops: CDR1 DFQATT, CDR2 SNEGSKA (reference sequence). With 3 bases removed from V and 0 bases from J, the gap between germline ends came to 15 bases. CDR3 sequence: CSASGWGASSYNEQFF. CDR3 in DNA: TGCAGTGCTAGTGGGTGGGGGGCTTCCTCCTACAATGAGCAGTTCTTC.

The chain combines TRBV20-1 with TRBJ2-3, with D tentatively TRBD2 (6 bases). CDR1 is DFQATT, CDR2 SNEGSKA, per germline (reference sequence). This CDR3 comprises 15 residues. Between the trimmed V and J ends, which lost 3 bases and 1 base, there was a span of 14 bases. The CDR3 reads CSASGASDGTDTQYF. CDR3 bases: TGCAGTGCTAGCGGAGCTAGCGACGGCACAGATACGCAGTATTTT.

The V and J genes are TRBV14 and TRBJ2-3; the D gene is possibly TRBD2 (6 bases). Germline CDR1 reads SGHDN; CDR2 reads FVKESK. The CDR3 length is 12 residues. V lost 4 bases and J 14 bases, leaving 16 bases between the germline ends. CDR3 in DNA: TGTGCCAGCAGCCCCCCCGGACTATCTCGGTATTTT. Protein product: CASSPPGLSRYF.

The rearrangement links TRBV2 to TRBJ1-2; TRBD1 aligns across 7 bases. Germline lookup yields CDR1 SNHLY and CDR2 FYNNEI. J was trimmed by 5 bases and V by 6 bases; bases with no gene match: 6. The CDR3 covers 13 residues. The CDR3, as DNA: TGTGCCAGCAGAGCGACAGGGCAGTATGGCTACACCTTC. Protein product: CASRATGQYGYTF.

This clonotype was counted between two and nine times. This rearrangement joins TRBV7-2 to TRBJ2-5; 8 bases align to TRBD2. In germline, CDR1 is SGHTA, CDR2 FQGNSA. The trim removed 5 bases at V and 4 bases at J, leaving 3 bases unmatched. The CDR3 runs to 13 residues. Here the CDR3 reads CASSQSGRETQYF. In DNA form, the CDR3 reads TGTGCCAGCAGCCAGAGCGGGAGAGAGACCCAGTACTTC.

This clonotype was detected a few times. The chain combines TRBV11-2 with TRBJ2-3, with D uncertain. Germline V CDR1 and CDR2: SGHAT, FQNNGV. V lost 5 bases, J lost 2 bases, and 14 bases lay in between. CDR3 length: 15 residues. CDR3 in amino acids: CASSPGIAYTDTQYF. CDR3 bases: TGTGCCAGCAGCCCCGGAATAGCCTACACAGATACGCAGTATTTT.

In this sample, this clonotype turned up a few times. The CDR3 DNA sequence: TGTGCCAGCAGTTCCGGGACAGGATTTGGCTACACCTTC. Amino acids: CASSSGTGFGYTF. This chain uses TRBV6-2 or TRBV6-3 with TRBJ1-2, with 8 positions matching TRBD1. The CDR3 is 13 amino acids. The V and J ends lost 4 bases and 7 bases, in that order; junction bases with no gene match: 5. Germline-derived CDR1 and CDR2 are MNHEY and SVGEGT.

V usage is TRBV2 and J usage is TRBJ2-3, with TRBD2 identical over 8 bases. Trimming removed 7 bases from V and 4 bases from J; junction bases left unmatched: 7. This CDR3 comprises 14 residues. Per the germline V gene, CDR1 is SNHLY and CDR2 is FYNNEI. This CDR3 reads CASKREFGSDTQYF. The DNA of the CDR3 is TGTGCCAGCAAGCGGGAGTTCGGCTCAGATACGCAGTATTTT.

The rearrangement links TRBV20-1 to TRBJ1-2; D is unresolved. CDR3 size: 12 residues. Looked up from germline, CDR1 is DFQATT and CDR2 is SNEGSKA (reference sequence). Trimming removed 0 bases at V and 6 bases at J, with 8 bases between. DNA for the CDR3: TGCAGTGCTAGAGATTGGAGGGATGGCTACACCTTC. Protein: CSARDWRDGYTF.

The chain is built from TRBV27 and TRBJ2-1; D gene unclear. Germline CDR1 and CDR2: MNHEY and SMNVEV (reference sequence). Trimming pared 2 bases from V and 6 bases from J, leaving 8 bases between. This CDR3 region has 13 residues. The CDR3, as DNA: TGTGCCAGCAGTTTAAGGAAGGGCAATGAGCAGTTCTTC. Protein product: CASSLRKGNEQFF.

This clonotype was recorded a few times. The rearrangement uses TRBV9 and TRBJ2-1; TRBD2 is a possible D gene (5 bases). Trimming removed 3 bases at V and 8 bases at J, with 12 bases between. CDR3 length: 13 residues. Germline values: CDR1 SGDLS, CDR2 YYNGEE. CDR3 nucleotide sequence: TGTGCCAGCAGCGCAGACACTAGGCATGAGCAGTTCTTC. As protein: CASSADTRHEQFF.

The V gene is TRBV27, the J gene TRBJ2-3; 8 nucleotides agree with TRBD1. This CDR3 comprises 13 residues. The J segment lost 6 bases and the V segment lost 6 bases, leaving 5 bases of the junction unmatched. CDR1 and CDR2 from the germline V gene are MNHEY and SMNVEV (reference sequence). This chain's CDR3 is CASRRTGSDTQYF. The CDR3 DNA reads TGTGCCAGCAGAAGGACAGGGTCCGATACGCAGTATTTT.

The V gene is TRBV7-3, the J gene TRBJ2-1; no clear D gene. This CDR3 has 13 amino acids. V lost 5 bases and J 7 bases, leaving 12 bases between the germline ends. In germline, CDR1 is SGHTA, CDR2 FQGTGA. CDR3 loop: CASSPYVANEQFF. CDR3 nucleotides: TGTGCCAGCAGCCCTTACGTAGCAAATGAGCAGTTCTTC. Filled out from reference TRBV7-3 and TRBJ2-1, the complete variable domain reads GAGVSQTPSNKVTEKGKYVELRCDPISGHTALYWYRQSLGQGPEFLIYFQGTGAADDSGLPNDRFFAVRPEGSVSTLKIQRTERGDSAVYLCASSPYVANEQFFGPGTRLTVL.

The chain is built from TRBV12-3 or TRBV12-4 and TRBJ1-5; D unclear. Between the trimmed V and J ends, which lost 4 bases and 4 bases, there was a span of 11 bases. The CDR3 has 14 residues. In nucleotides, the CDR3 is TGTGCCAGCAGTTCTAGTGGGCGGAATCAGCCCCAGCATTTT. The encoded protein is CASSSSGRNQPQHF.

The genes are TRBV7-2 and TRBJ2-2; the D is unclear. The CDR3 loop spans 15 amino acids. Germline loops: CDR1 SGHTA, CDR2 FQGNSA. Trimming shortened V by 1 base and J by 0 bases, and 6 bases separated the two germline ends. The CDR3 reads CASSLGSPNTGELFF. The DNA for the CDR3 is TGTGCCAGCAGCTTAGGGTCTCCGAACACCGGGGAGCTGTTTTTT.

This clonotype has more than one count but fewer than ten. The CDR3: CASSLGGWPDNEQFF. DNA of the CDR3: TGTGCCAGCAGCTTAGGGGGTTGGCCCGACAATGAGCAGTTCTTC. The chain couples TRBV7-3 to TRBJ2-1; TRBD1 or TRBD2 may be the D gene (5 bases each). CDR1 is SGHTA and CDR2 is FQGTGA in the germline V gene. This CDR3 is 15 amino acids long. V was cut by 2 bases and J by 5 bases, with 13 bases left in between.

This clonotype was detected only a few times. The chain combines TRBV6-5 with TRBJ2-7; 11 positions agree with TRBD2. J lost 0 bases, V lost 2 bases, and 0 bases had no gene match. The germline V gene has CDR1 MNHEY and CDR2 SVGAGI. This CDR3 is 15 amino acids long. CDR3 in DNA: TGTGCCAGCAGTTACGGGACTAGCGGCTCCTACGAGCAGTACTTC. Protein product: CASSYGTSGSYEQYF.

V and J are TRBV20-1 and TRBJ1-2; no clear D. Trimming took 5 bases from V and 2 from J, leaving 12 bases between them. This CDR3 contains 13 residues. The germline V gene encodes CDR1 DFQATT and CDR2 SNEGSKA (reference sequence). CDR3 loop: CSADPRGNYGYTF. The CDR3 bases are TGCAGTGCTGACCCCCGAGGGAACTATGGCTACACCTTC.

DNA for the CDR3: TGCGCCAGCAACCTCCTCCCGGGGGAGCAGTTCTTC. This translates into CASNLLPGEQFF. The J gene is TRBJ2-1, the V gene TRBV5-1; TRBD2 might be the D (5 bases). Trimming stripped 6 bases from V and 10 bases from J, with 14 bases between. This CDR3 region has 12 residues. The germline CDR1 and CDR2 sequences are SGHRS and YFSETQ.

J is TRBJ1-3 and V is TRBV3-1, with 7 bases lining up with TRBD1. V trimming: 0 bases; J trimming: 3 bases; junction bases outside the gene matches: 20. CDR1 is LGHDT, CDR2 YNNKEL, per germline (reference sequence). This CDR3 is 21 amino acids long. The CDR3 region has the DNA TGTGCCAGCAGCCAAGATCCTCTGAGTTCTTTGGAGGGGGCGAGTGGAAACACCATATATTTT. Translation gives CASSQDPLSSLEGASGNTIYF.

The rearrangement uses TRBV12-3 or TRBV12-4 and TRBJ2-5; 9 bases fit TRBD1. The CDR3 consists of 14 residues. With 5 bases clipped from V and 4 bases from J, the junction kept 5 bases outside the gene matches. CDR3 in DNA: TGTGCCAGCAGTGGGGACAGGGTAGCAGAGACCCAGTACTTC. Its translation: CASSGDRVAETQYF.